A single sample is the source of the 19 T cell receptor beta chains below, sequenced in a study of blood T cell repertoires in COVID-19. Generated by immunoSEQ multiplex PCR, the TCRdb table keeps only in-frame clones and is missing some. The data contain 300,000 to 350,000 clones, roughly 85% of them singletons. Sample: PBMCs or T cells enriched from blood (not recorded which). These receptors were obtained from a woman aged 40 to 50 with acute COVID-19.

This sequence joins TRBV12-3 or TRBV12-4 and TRBJ1-1, with a possible D match to TRBD1 (6 bases). This CDR3 comprises 13 residues. V dropped 8 bases and J dropped 3 bases, with 13 bases sitting between them. CDR3 residues: CASSNQGYTEAFF. CDR3 sequence (DNA): TGTGCCAGCTCCAACCAGGGGTACACTGAAGCTTTCTTT.

The chain is built from TRBV6-2 or TRBV6-3 and TRBJ1-2; D call uncertain. Germline V gene lookup returns CDR1 MNHEY and CDR2 SVGEGT. This CDR3 has 15 residues. Trimming took 0 bases from V and 0 from J, leaving 8 bases between them. CDR3 residues: CASSYSVYPNYGYTF. In DNA form, the CDR3 reads TGTGCCAGCAGTTACTCGGTCTACCCTAACTATGGCTACACCTTC.

The V gene is TRBV3-1 (or the pseudogene TRBV3-2), the J gene TRBJ2-5, with TRBD2 matching over 8 bases. CDR1 and CDR2 from the germline V gene are LGHDT and YNNKEL (reference sequence). This CDR3 has 16 amino acids. J lost 5 bases, V lost 0 bases, and 8 bases had no gene match. The CDR3 coding sequence is TGTGCCAGCAGCCAAGATCTGGCGGGAGGCAGGGAGACCCAGTACTTC. Encoded protein: CASSQDLAGGRETQYF.

The chain couples TRBV28 to TRBJ1-3, with a tentative D call TRBD1 (5 bases). Trimming left V 3 bases short and J 0 bases short, with 15 bases between. CDR3 length: 17 amino acids. Germline CDR1 and CDR2: MDHEN and SYDVKM. CDR3 protein: CASSFLLRAISGNTIYF. The DNA for the CDR3 is TGTGCCAGCAGTTTTCTACTCAGGGCTATCTCTGGAAACACCATATATTTT.

This chain connects TRBV24-1 to TRBJ2-3; 8 nucleotides agree with TRBD2. CDR3 length: 16 amino acids. Trimming took 3 bases from V and 4 from J; bases not matched to a gene: 8. CDR1 and CDR2 (germline): KGHDR, SFDVKD. The CDR3 is CATSDPRTSSADTQYF. The CDR3 DNA reads as TGTGCCACCAGTGATCCGAGGACTAGCTCTGCAGATACGCAGTATTTT.

This rearrangement joins TRBV4-3 to TRBJ1-3; 7 bases line up with TRBD1. The CDR3 loop spans 16 amino acids. Per germline, CDR1 LGHNA and CDR2 YSLEER. Losses at the gene ends were 0 bases for V and 4 bases for J; bases not matched to a gene: 6. The CDR3 loop reads CASSQDWTGGGNTIYF. As DNA, the CDR3 is TGCGCCAGCAGCCAAGATTGGACAGGAGGCGGAAACACCATATATTTT.

The CDR3 nucleotides read TGTGCCAGCTTCGGGGGGGACACTGAAGCTTTCTTT. Its translation is CASFGGDTEAFF. The rearrangement links TRBV2 to TRBJ1-1; perhaps TRBD1 as D (5 bases). This CDR3 comprises 12 residues. From germline, CDR1 is SNHLY and CDR2 FYNNEI. The V end was cut by 8 bases, the J end by 3 bases, with 10 bases between.

This chain uses TRBV7-9 with TRBJ1-6; a weak D match, TRBD1 (5 bases). CDR1 and CDR2 (germline): SEHNR, FQNEAQ (reference sequence). Trimming stripped 1 base from V and 8 bases from J, with 12 bases between. CDR3 length: 15 residues. The CDR3 spells CASSLVGARDSPLHF. The CDR3 DNA reads TGTGCCAGCAGCTTAGTTGGTGCCAGGGATTCACCCCTCCACTTT.

The chain employs TRBV19 and TRBJ2-3; TRBD1 matches 10 bases. The germline V gene encodes CDR1 LNHDA and CDR2 SQIVND (reference sequence). After removal of 5 bases from V and 4 bases from J, the junction contained 3 bases not matched to a gene. This CDR3 has 14 residues. CDR3 sequence (DNA): TGTGCCAGTAGTCTGACAGGGGGCCCAGATACGCAGTATTTT. Protein product: CASSLTGGPDTQYF.

The chain recombines TRBV4-1 with TRBJ2-5; TRBD2 matches 11 bases. The CDR3 length is 17 residues. With 1 base clipped from V and 6 bases from J, the junction kept 10 bases outside the gene matches. The germline V gene has CDR1 MGHRA and CDR2 YSYEKL. The CDR3 sequence is CASSQGLSGRAVQTQYF. DNA for the CDR3: TGCGCCAGCAGCCAAGGCCTTAGCGGGAGGGCCGTGCAGACCCAGTACTTC.

This clone has only one observation. The chain employs TRBV7-2 and TRBJ1-5, with 9 bases identical to TRBD1. The V gene end was trimmed by 6 bases and the J gene end by 6 bases; junction bases not matched to a gene: 9. The CDR3 sequence is 15 residues long. Per the germline V gene, CDR1 is SGHTA and CDR2 is FQGNSA. The CDR3 loop reads CASSFGRTGVQPQHF. CDR3 in DNA: TGTGCCAGCAGTTTCGGGCGGACAGGGGTTCAGCCCCAGCATTTT.

CDR3 nucleotide sequence: TGTGCCAGCAGTTCCCCCGCGACAGGGGGAACTAATGAAAAACTGTTTTTT. Translation gives CASSSPATGGTNEKLFF. This sequence joins TRBV27 and TRBJ1-4; 9 bases fit TRBD1. Trimming at V came to 4 bases and at J to 1 base, leaving 7 bases not matched to a gene. Germline loops: CDR1 MNHEY, CDR2 SMNVEV (reference sequence). There are 17 residues in the CDR3. The full variable domain, with the rest looked up from reference TRBV27 and TRBJ1-4, is EAQVTQNPRYLITVTGKKLTVTCSQNMNHEYMSWYRQDPGLGLRQIYYSMNVEVTDKGDVPEGYKVSRKEKRNFPLILESPSPNQTSLYFCASSSPATGGTNEKLFFGSGTQLSVL.

The CDR3 coding sequence is TGTGCCAGCAGCAGAACCTCGGGGGGGCTGTACGAGCAGTACTTC. It specifies CASSRTSGGLYEQYF. The chain is built from TRBV28 and TRBJ2-7, with 8 bases lining up with TRBD2. Germline assignment: CDR1 MDHEN and CDR2 SYDVKM. V lost 6 bases to trimming and J lost 4 bases; unmatched junction nucleotides: 11. There are 15 residues in the CDR3.

This chain connects TRBV7-3 to TRBJ2-1; TRBD2 agrees at 8 bases. The V gene's germline CDR1 is SGHTA and CDR2 FQGTGA. This CDR3 is built from 16 residues. The V gene end was trimmed by 5 bases and the J gene end by 0 bases; junction bases not matched to a gene: 6. The CDR3 region is CASSRSSGASYNEQFF. CDR3 nucleotide sequence: TGTGCCAGCAGCAGAAGTAGCGGGGCCTCCTACAATGAGCAGTTCTTC.

The rearrangement uses TRBV7-6 and TRBJ2-1, with D possibly being TRBD1 (6 bases). The CDR3 covers 15 residues. The V end was cut by 4 bases, the J end by 4 bases, with 14 bases between. Germline V gene data show CDR1 as SGHVS and CDR2 as FNYEAQ. CDR3 DNA: TGTGCCAGCAGCTCGACAGGAGACGCTTACAATGAGCAGTTCTTC. It codes for CASSSTGDAYNEQFF.

The gene calls are TRBV15 and TRBJ1-1, with 10 bases identical to TRBD1. This CDR3 has 17 residues. Germline-derived CDR1 and CDR2 are LNHNV and YYDKDF (reference sequence). Trimming took 5 bases from V and 2 from J; bases not matched to a gene: 11. The CDR3 region has the DNA TGTGCCACCAGCCCGACAGGGGGCGGGTTTGGTAACACTGAAGCTTTCTTT. This encodes CATSPTGGGFGNTEAFF.

CDR3 protein: CASSFSRWGGGGQPQHF. The CDR3 DNA sequence: TGTGCCAGCAGTTTTTCCCGCTGGGGCGGGGGCGGTCAGCCCCAGCATTTT. The chain joins TRBV28 to TRBJ1-5, with D tentatively TRBD1 (6 bases). V was trimmed by 3 bases and J by 6 bases, leaving 21 bases between them. The germline V gene has CDR1 MDHEN and CDR2 SYDVKM. This CDR3 has 17 residues.

V and J are TRBV10-3 and TRBJ1-1, with 9 positions matching TRBD1. The germline CDR1 and CDR2 sequences are ENHRY and SYGVKD. V lost 9 bases to trimming and J lost 0 bases; unmatched junction nucleotides: 2. The length of the CDR3 is 13 residues. DNA for the CDR3: TGTGCCATTTGGACAGGGGTGAACACTGAAGCTTTCTTT. Translating it yields CAIWTGVNTEAFF.

The rearrangement uses TRBV18 and TRBJ2-6; tentative D call: TRBD1 (5 bases). V was cut by 7 bases and J by 1 base, with 11 bases left in between. The germline gives CDR1 KGHSH, CDR2 LQKENI. There are 15 residues in the CDR3. The CDR3 spells CASYFTGSGANVLTF. DNA for the CDR3: TGTGCCAGCTACTTCACAGGATCTGGGGCCAACGTCCTGACTTTC.